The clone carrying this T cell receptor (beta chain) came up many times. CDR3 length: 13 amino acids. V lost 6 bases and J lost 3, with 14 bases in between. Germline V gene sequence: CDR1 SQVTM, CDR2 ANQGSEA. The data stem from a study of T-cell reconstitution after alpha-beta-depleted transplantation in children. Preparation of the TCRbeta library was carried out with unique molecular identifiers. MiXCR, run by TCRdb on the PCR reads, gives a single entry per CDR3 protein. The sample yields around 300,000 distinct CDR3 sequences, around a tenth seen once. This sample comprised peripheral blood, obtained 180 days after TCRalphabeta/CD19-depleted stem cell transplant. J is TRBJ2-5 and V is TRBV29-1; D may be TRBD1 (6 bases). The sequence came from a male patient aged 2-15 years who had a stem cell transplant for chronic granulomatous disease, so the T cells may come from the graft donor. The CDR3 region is CSVGRGGKETQYF. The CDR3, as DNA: TGCAGCGTCGGAAGAGGGGGTAAAGAGACCCAGTACTTC. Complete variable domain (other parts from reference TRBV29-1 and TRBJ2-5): SAVISQKPSRDICQRGTSLTIQCQVDSQVTMMFWYRQQPGQSLTLIATANQGSEATYESGFVIDKFPISRPNLTFSTLTVSNMSPEDSSIYLCSVGRGGKETQYFGPGTRLLVL.